This T cell receptor beta chain was recorded in a study of identical twins. Healthy Caucasians alone served as donors. TCRdb independently ran MiXCR on the 5' RACE reads; one entry per CDR3 protein. The sample lists roughly 250,000 distinct CDR3 sequences; about 7.3% were seen once. Whole-study results and caveats: Excess sharing between twins was weaker in beta out-of-frame sequences. The same donors were not followed; conclusions instead depended on cross-sectional statistical analysis.

CDR1 and CDR2 from the germline V gene are DFQATT and SNEGSKA (reference sequence). Trimming removed 0 bases from V and 5 bases from J; junction bases left unmatched: 14. This CDR3 has 17 residues. In this sample, this clonotype turned up a few times. The antigen remains unidentified. This sample was shared with a second study, whose subject was yellow fever vaccine responses in identical twins.

This sequence joins TRBV20-1 and TRBJ1-1, with TRBD1 matching 8 bases. The receptor comes from a woman between 18 and 30 years old in good health. The sample comprised memory (CD45RO+) T cells sorted from blood. The DNA for the CDR3 is TGCAGTGCTAGAGATCCGTTCTTTTGGACAGGGCAGACTGAAGCTTTCTTT. It translates to CSARDPFFWTGQTEAFF.